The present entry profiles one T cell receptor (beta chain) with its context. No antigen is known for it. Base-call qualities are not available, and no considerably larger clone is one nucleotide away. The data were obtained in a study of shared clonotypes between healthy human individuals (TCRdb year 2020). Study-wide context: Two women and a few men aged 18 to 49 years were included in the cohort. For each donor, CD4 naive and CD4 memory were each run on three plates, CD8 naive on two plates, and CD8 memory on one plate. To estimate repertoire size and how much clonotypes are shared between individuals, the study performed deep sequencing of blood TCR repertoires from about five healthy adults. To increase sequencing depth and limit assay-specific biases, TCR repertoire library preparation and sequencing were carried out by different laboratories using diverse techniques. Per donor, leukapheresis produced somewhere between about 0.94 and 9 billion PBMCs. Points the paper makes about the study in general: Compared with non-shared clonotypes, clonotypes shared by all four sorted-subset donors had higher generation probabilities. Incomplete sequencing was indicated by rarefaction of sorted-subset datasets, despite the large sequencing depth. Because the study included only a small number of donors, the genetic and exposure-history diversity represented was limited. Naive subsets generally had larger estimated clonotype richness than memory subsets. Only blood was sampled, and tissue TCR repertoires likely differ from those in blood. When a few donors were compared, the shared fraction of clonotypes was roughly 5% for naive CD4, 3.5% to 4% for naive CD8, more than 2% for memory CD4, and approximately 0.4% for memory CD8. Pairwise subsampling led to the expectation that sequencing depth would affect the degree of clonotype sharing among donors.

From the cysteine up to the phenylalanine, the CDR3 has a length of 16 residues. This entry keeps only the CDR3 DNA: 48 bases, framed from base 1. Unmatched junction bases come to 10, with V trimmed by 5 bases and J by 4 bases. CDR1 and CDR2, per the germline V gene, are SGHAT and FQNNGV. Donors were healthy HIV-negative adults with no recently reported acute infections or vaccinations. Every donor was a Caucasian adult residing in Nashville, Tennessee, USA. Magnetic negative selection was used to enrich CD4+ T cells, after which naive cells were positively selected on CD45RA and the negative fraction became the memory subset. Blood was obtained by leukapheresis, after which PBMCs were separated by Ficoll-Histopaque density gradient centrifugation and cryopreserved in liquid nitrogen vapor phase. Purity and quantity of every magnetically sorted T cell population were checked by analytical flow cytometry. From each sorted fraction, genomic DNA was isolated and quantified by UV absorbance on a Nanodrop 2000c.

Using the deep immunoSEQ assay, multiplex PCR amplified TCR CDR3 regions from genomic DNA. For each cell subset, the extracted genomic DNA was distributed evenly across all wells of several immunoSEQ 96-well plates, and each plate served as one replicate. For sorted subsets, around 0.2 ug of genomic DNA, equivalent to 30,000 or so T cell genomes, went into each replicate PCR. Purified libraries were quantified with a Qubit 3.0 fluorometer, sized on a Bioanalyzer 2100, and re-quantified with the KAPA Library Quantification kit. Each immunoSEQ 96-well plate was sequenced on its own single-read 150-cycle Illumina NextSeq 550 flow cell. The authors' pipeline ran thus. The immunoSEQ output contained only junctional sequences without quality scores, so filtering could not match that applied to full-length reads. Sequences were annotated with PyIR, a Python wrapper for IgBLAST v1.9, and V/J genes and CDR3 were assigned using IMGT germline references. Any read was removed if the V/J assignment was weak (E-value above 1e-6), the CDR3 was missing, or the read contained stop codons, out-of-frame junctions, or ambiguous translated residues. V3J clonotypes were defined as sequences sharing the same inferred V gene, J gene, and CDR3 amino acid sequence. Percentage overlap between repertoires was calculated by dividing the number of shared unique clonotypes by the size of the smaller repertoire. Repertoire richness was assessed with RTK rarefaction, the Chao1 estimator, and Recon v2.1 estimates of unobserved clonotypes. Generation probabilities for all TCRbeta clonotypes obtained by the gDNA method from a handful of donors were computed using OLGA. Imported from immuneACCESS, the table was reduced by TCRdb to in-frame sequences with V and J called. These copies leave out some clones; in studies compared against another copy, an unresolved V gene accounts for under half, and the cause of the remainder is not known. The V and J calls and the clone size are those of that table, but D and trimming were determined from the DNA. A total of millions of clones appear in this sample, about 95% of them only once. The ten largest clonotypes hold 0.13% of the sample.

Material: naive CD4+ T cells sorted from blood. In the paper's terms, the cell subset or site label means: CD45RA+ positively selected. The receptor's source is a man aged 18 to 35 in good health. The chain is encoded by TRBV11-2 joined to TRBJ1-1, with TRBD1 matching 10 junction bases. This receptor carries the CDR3 CASSTRRGTGVTEAFF. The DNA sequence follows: TGTGCCAGCAGCACCCGAAGGGGGACAGGGGTCACTGAAGCTTTCTTT.